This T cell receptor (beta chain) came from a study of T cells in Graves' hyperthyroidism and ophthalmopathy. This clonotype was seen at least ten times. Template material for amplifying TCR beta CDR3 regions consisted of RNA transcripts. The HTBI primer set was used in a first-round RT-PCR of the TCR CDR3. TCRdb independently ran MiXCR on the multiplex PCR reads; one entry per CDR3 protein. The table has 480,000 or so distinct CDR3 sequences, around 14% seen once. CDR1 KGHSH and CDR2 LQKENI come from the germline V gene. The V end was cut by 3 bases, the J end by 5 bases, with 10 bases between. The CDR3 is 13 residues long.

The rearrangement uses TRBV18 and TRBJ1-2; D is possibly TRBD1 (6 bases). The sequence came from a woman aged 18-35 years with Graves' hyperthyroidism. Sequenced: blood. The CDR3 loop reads CASSPDGQYGYTF. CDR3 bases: TGTGCCAGCTCACCCGACGGACAGTATGGCTACACCTTC. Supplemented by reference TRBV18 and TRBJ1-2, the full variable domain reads NAGVMQNPRHLVRRRGQEARLRCSPMKGHSHVYWYRQLPEEGLKFMVYLQKENIIDESGMPKERFSAEFPKEGPSILRIQQVVRGDSAAYFCASSPDGQYGYTFGSGTRLTVV.